This T cell receptor (beta chain) was captured by sequencing in a study of breast tumors, draining lymph nodes, adjacent tissues (TCRdb year 2016). Study-wide context: TCR beta repertoires were compared across tumor, adjacent nontumor tissue and axillary lymph nodes obtained from breast cancer patients. In human breast cancer, the study set out to assess how tumor, surrounding tissue and draining lymph node repertoires relate to one another and whether T cells might be exchanged between them. Points the paper makes about the study in general: In luminal-like breast cancer, tumor and nontumor tissue repertoires resembled each other significantly more than in basal-like breast cancer. The study presented the conclusion that tumor T cells originate in lymph nodes as consistent with a hypothesis, not as something directly demonstrated. The data were judged consistent with most tumor T cells deriving from the lymph node and then expanding within tumor tissue. T-cell repertoire diversity in tumors was found to be lower than in lymph nodes but higher than in nontumor tissue, and preferential V and J gene usage was observed.

Sequenced using an Illumina HiSeq 2000. Multiplex PCR amplification was used to generate the TCR beta chain libraries. The amplified TCR beta chain products were analyzed by high-throughput sequencing. TCRdb reprocessing: public reads trimmed at Q25 with fastp, clones called with MiXCR, in-frame beta chains kept. Each entry is one CDR3 protein sequence, shown with its most common DNA and genes. For this sample there are tens of thousands of distinct CDR3 sequences; roughly 23% appear just once. The ten largest clones add up to approximately 8.2% of the sample. This clonotype was seen at least ten times. Its antigen remains undetermined. Base quality data are lacking; no much larger clone is found one base away. The CDR3 sequence holds 16 residues, the cysteine and phenylalanine included. This entry keeps only the CDR3 DNA: 48 bases, framed from base 1. CDR1 and CDR2, per the germline V gene, are SNHLY and FYNNEI. Deletion took 0 bases off V and 2 bases off J, with a span of 13 bases between the germline ends.

Sequenced sample: breast tumor tissue. The clonotype comes from a female donor with breast cancer. Some clones in this sample may be carry-over from other donors' samples. The V and J segments used are TRBV2 and TRBJ1-2; the D gene is unclear. In nucleotides, the sequence is TGTGCCAGCAGTGAAGCGTTCGGTCCGGTCAACTATGGCTACACCTTC. This sequence encodes CASSEAFGPVNYGYTF. The reference TRBV2 and TRBJ1-2 proteins fill in what lies around the CDR3, so the full variable domain reads EPEVTQTPSHQVTQMGQEVILRCVPISNHLYFYWYRQILGQKVEFLVSFYNNEISEKSEIFDDQFSVERPDGSNFTLKIRSTKLEDSAMYFCASSEAFGPVNYGYTFGSGTRLTVV.